This T cell receptor beta chain was identified in a study of T cells after yellow fever vaccination. Turning to the study itself: Where fractions had low cell numbers, libraries were prepared from them with the SMART-Seq v4 Ultra Low Input RNA kit. Study-wide findings and caveats: A secondary response was less intense yet reached its peak sooner, at day 5 versus 15.

This CDR3 comprises 12 residues. CDR1 and CDR2 (germline): SGHTA, FQGNSA. V lost 2 bases and J 4 bases, leaving 5 bases between the germline ends. Using its own MiXCR run on the 5' RACE reads, TCRdb lists one record per CDR3 protein. This sample has around 600,000 distinct CDR3 sequences, with roughly an eighth found just once. This clonotype was observed many times. Its cognate antigen is unknown. This material consisted of PBMCs, taken on the day of the yellow fever booster vaccination. The chain recombines TRBV7-2 with TRBJ1-1; the D is unclear. The sequence was obtained from a man aged 25 to 45 who received the YFV17D yellow fever vaccine. CDR3 bases: TGTGCCAGCAGCTTACTCACCACTGAAGCTTTCTTT. It translates to CASSLLTTEAFF.